This T cell receptor (beta chain) was found in a study of blood T cell repertoires in COVID-19. TCRdb's table, derived via immunoSEQ multiplex PCR, lists solely in-frame clones and lacks some. The repertoire includes approximately 62,000 clones, 80% to 90% of them detected once, and around 14% sits in the top ten. The ends were cut back, 7 bases at V and 6 bases at J, with 18 bases in the middle. The CDR3 extends over 14 amino acids. Germline assignment: CDR1 LNHDA and CDR2 SQIVND (reference sequence). The J gene is TRBJ1-1, the V gene TRBV19; the D gene is possibly TRBD1 (5 bases). This TCR was sampled from an elderly man with acute or convalescent COVID-19. The sample was peripheral blood. Here the CDR3 DNA reads TGTGCCAGTACCGTCCTCCGGGGGGGATCTGAAGCTTTCTTT. This gives the protein CASTVLRGGSEAFF.